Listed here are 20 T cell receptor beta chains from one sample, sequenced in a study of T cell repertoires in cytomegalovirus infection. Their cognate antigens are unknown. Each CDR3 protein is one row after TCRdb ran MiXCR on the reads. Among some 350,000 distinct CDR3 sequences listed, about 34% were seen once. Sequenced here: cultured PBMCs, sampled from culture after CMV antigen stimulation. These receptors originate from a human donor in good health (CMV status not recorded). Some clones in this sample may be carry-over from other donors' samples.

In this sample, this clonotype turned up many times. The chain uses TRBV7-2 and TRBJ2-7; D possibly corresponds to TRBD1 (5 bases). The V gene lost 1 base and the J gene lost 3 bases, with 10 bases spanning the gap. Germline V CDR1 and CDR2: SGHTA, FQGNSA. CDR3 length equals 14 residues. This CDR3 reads CASSLGDRSYEQYF. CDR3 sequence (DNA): TGTGCCAGCAGCTTAGGTGACAGAAGCTACGAGCAGTACTTC. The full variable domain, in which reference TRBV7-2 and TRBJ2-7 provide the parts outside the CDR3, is GAGVSQSPSNKVTEKGKDVELRCDPISGHTALYWYRQSLGQGLEFLIYFQGNSAPDKSGLPSDRFSAERTGGSVSTLTIQRTQQEDSAVYLCASSLGDRSYEQYFGPGTRLTVT.

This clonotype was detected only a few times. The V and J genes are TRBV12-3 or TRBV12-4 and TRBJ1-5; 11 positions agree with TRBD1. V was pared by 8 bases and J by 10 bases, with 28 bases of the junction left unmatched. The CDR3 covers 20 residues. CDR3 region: CASVRSSLGQGASHRPPQHF. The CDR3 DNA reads TGTGCCAGCGTTAGGTCGTCGCTTGGACAGGGGGCGTCCCACCGTCCTCCCCAGCATTTT.

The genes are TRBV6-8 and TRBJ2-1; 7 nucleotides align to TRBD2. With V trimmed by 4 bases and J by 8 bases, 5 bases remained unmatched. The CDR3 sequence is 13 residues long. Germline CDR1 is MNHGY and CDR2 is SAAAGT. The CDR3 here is CASSFIAGDEQFF. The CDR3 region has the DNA TGTGCCAGCAGTTTCATAGCGGGCGATGAGCAGTTCTTC.

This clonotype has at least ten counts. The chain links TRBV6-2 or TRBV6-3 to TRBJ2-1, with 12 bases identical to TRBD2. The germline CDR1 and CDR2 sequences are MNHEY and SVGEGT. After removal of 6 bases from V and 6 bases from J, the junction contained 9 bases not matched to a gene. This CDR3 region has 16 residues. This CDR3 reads CASRTRSSGRGNEQFF. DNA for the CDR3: TGTGCCAGCAGGACGAGATCTAGCGGGAGGGGCAATGAGCAGTTCTTC.

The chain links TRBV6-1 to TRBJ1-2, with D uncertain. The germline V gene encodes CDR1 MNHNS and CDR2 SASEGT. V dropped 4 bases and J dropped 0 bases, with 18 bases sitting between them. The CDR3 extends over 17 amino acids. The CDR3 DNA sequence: TGTGCCAGCAGTGCCAAATTAGGAGGGCGAGCTAACTATGGCTACACCTTC. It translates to CASSAKLGGRANYGYTF.

The CDR3 spells CASSDREGAYNEQFF. For the CDR3, the DNA is TGTGCCAGCAGTGATCGGGAGGGCGCCTACAATGAGCAGTTCTTC. The gene calls are TRBV2 and TRBJ2-1; 8 bases match TRBD2. Trimming cost V 3 bases and J 2 bases; bases outside gene matches: 3. Per germline, CDR1 SNHLY and CDR2 FYNNEI. This CDR3 has 15 residues.

CDR3 sequence (DNA): TGTGCCAGCAGCTTAGACCCGGGCCCCGGGGCAGATACGCAGTATTTT. It encodes CASSLDPGPGADTQYF. The rearrangement joins TRBV11-2 to TRBJ2-3; TRBD2 is a possible D gene (5 bases). CDR1 and CDR2 from the germline V gene are SGHAT and FQNNGV. The CDR3 totals 16 residues. V was pared by 0 bases and J by 4 bases, with 14 bases between.

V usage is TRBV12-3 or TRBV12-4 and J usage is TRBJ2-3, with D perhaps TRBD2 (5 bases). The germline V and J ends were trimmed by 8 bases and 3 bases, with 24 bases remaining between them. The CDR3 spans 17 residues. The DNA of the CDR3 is TGTGCCAGCGTAAACCTCGAGCGGTTATCACAAACAGATACGCAGTATTTT. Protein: CASVNLERLSQTDTQYF.

CDR3 in amino acids: CASSLAGESKNIQYF. The CDR3 DNA sequence: TGTGCCAGCAGCTTAGCGGGGGAATCCAAAAACATTCAGTACTTC. The chain carries TRBV7-9 and TRBJ2-4; D is perhaps TRBD1 or TRBD2 (5 bases each). The V gene lost 0 bases and the J gene lost 2 bases, with 8 bases spanning the gap. The CDR3 runs 15 residues. Germline CDR1 and CDR2: SEHNR and FQNEAQ (reference sequence).

CDR3 bases: TGTGCCTGGAAGGAGGGGTCCAACACCGGGGAGCTGTTTTTT. Amino acid sequence: CAWKEGSNTGELFF. This chain connects TRBV30 to TRBJ2-2; D is perhaps TRBD2 (6 bases). Germline V lookup: CDR1 GTSNPN, CDR2 SVGIG (reference sequence). The V end was cut by 4 bases, the J end by 2 bases, with 11 bases between. The CDR3 totals 14 residues.

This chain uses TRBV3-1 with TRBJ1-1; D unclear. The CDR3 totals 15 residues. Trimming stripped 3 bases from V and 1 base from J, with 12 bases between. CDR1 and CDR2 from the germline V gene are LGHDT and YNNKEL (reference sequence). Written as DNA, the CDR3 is TGTGCCAGCAGCCATCAGATCAGGACGAACACTGAAGCTTTCTTT. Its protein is CASSHQIRTNTEAFF. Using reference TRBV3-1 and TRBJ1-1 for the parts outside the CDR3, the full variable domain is DTAVSQTPKYLVTQMGNDKSIKCEQNLGHDTMYWYKQDSKKFLKIMFSYNNKELIINETVPNRFSPKSPDKAHLNLHINSLELGDSAVYFCASSHQIRTNTEAFFGQGTRLTVV.

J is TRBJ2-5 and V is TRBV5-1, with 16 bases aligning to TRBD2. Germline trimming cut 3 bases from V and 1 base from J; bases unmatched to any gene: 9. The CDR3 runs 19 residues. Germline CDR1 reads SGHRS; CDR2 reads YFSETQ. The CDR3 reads CASSSAGTSGGGLQETQYF. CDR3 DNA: TGCGCCAGCAGCTCAGCGGGGACTAGCGGGGGGGGGCTCCAAGAGACCCAGTACTTC. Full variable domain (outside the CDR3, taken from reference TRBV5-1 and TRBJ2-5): KAGVTQTPRYLIKTRGQQVTLSCSPISGHRSVSWYQQTPGQGLQFLFEYFSETQRNKGNFPGRFSGRQFSNSRSEMNVSTLELGDSALYLCASSSAGTSGGGLQETQYFGPGTRLLVL.

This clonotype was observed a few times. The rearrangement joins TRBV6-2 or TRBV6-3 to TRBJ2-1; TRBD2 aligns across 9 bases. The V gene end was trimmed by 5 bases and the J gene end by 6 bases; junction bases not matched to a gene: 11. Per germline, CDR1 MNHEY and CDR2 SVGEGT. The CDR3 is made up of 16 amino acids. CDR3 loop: CASSRTLAGYANEQFF. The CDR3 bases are TGTGCCAGCAGTAGGACGCTAGCGGGATATGCCAATGAGCAGTTCTTC.

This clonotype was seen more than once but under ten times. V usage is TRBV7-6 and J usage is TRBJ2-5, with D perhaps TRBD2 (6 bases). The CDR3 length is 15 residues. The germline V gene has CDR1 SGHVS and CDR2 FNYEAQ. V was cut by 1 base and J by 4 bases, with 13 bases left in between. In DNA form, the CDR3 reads TGTGCCAGCAGCTTAGGCAGGGTGGGGGGAGAGACCCAGTACTTC. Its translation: CASSLGRVGGETQYF.

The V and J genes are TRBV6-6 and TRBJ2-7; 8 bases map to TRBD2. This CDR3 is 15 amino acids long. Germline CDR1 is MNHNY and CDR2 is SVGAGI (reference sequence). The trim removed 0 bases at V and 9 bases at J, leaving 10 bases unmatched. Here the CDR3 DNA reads TGTGCCAGCAGTTACTCGATCTGGGACCGGGAGGGGCAGTACTTC. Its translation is CASSYSIWDREGQYF.

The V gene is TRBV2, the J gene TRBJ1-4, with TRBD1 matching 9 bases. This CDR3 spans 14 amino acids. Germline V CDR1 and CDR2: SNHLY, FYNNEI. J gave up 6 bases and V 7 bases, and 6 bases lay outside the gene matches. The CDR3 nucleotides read TGTGCCAGCATCAAGGACAGGGGACATGAAAAACTGTTTTTT. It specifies CASIKDRGHEKLFF.

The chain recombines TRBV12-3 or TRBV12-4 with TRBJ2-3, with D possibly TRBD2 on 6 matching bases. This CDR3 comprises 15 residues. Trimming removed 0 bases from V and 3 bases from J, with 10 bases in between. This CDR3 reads CASSLARGITDTQYF. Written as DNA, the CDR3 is TGTGCCAGCAGTTTAGCGCGGGGTATAACAGATACGCAGTATTTT.

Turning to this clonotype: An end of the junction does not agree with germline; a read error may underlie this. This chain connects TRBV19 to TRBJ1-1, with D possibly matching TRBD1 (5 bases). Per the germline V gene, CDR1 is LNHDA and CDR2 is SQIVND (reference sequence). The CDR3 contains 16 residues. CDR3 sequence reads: CATSIDPIQENTEAFF. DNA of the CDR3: TGTGCCACTAGTATAGATCCAATACAGGAGAACACTGAAGCTTTCTTT.

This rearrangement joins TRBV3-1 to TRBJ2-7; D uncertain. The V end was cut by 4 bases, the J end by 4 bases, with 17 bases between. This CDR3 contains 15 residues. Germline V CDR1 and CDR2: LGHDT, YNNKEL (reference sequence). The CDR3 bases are TGTGCCAGCAGCCCCACATACGCCCGGCAATACGAGCAGTACTTC. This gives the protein CASSPTYARQYEQYF.

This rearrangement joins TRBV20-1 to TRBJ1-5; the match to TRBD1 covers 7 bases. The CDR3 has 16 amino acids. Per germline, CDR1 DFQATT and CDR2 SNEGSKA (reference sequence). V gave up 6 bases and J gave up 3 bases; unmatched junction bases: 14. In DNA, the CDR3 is TGCAGTGCGAGACGCATATCCGGGACAGACAATCAGCCCCAGCATTTT. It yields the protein CSARRISGTDNQPQHF.